This T cell receptor beta chain was recovered during a study of T cell clones after liver transplantation. Overall study: Graft-donor-reactive sequences were compared with third-party-reactive TCRbeta sequences from pre-transplant mixed lymphocyte reactions.

The assay was immunoSEQ multiplex PCR, and TCRdb's table has in-frame clones only and misses some. This table has around 110,000 clones, around nine tenths appearing once. This CDR3 has 11 residues. The germline V gene has CDR1 LNHNV and CDR2 YYDKDF (reference sequence). The V end lost 0 bases, the J end lost 9 bases, and 5 bases lay between the germline ends. The sample holds one count of this clone. This specimen was CD4+ T cells from blood, taken 12 months after liver transplant. This TCR was recovered from a human patient who received a liver transplant. A subset of T cells may come from the graft donor. The chain carries TRBV15 and TRBJ1-2, with D hard to call. DNA for the CDR3: TGTGCCACCAGCAGAGATCAAAGCTACACCTTC. Its translation is CATSRDQSYTF.